Listed below are T cell receptor beta chains from one sample, sequenced in a study of spatial heterogeneity in lung cancer. A single record per CDR3 protein comes from TCRdb applying MiXCR to the 5' RACE reads. The table records fewer than 20,000 distinct CDR3 sequences, 6% to 9% of them present only once. Sequences were derived from lung tumor tissue, sampled at surgery. These receptor sequences come from a male donor with early-stage non-small cell lung cancer. The CDR3 runs from the conserved cysteine through the conserved F or W. Each record gives: V gene, clone size, CDR3 length, CDR3 protein. Expanded clones are given a class, and other clones once, few, many or no size at all.

>TRBV5-6|many|14
CASSHGQGYQPQHF
>TRBV2|many|15
CASSETGTGNEKLFF
>TRBV5-6|many|14
CASSWDRESYGYTF
>TRBV12-3/TRBV12-4|.|15
CASSRRGSSNSPLHF
>TRBV11-2|many|13
CASSGTVSYEQYF
>TRBV5-1|medium-sized|15
CASSLGQGMNQPQHF
>TRBV14|.|14
CGSSQLRSNYGYTF
>TRBV5-4|few|11
CASSFYQPQHF
>TRBV28|medium-sized|17
CASHRDRGPYSNQPQHF
>TRBV5-1|few|14
CASSLDRGGNEQFF
>TRBV5-4|many|16
CASSHGSGPREEKLFF
>TRBV28|many|12
CASTRVNYGYTF
>TRBV7-2|medium-sized|13
CASSSVTAYEQYF
>TRBV7-7|.|14
CASSLDRGGETQYF
>TRBV27|many|14
CASSLTRGDSPLHF
>TRBV2|many|18
CASSEKSPRPGVQETQYF
>TRBV7-2|many|15
CASSLAGGPSYEQYF
>TRBV6-6|few|12
CASSYPYETQYF
>TRBV19|many|14
CASRRDRGIQPQHF
>TRBV7-6|.|17
CASSLRGPQTFTGELFF
>TRBV4-2|few|14
CASSQGQGGVEQFF
>TRBV7-2|.|18
CASSRPPGGGITGETQYF
>TRBV11-2|few|13
CASSLGDMYEQYF
>TRBV28|few|16
CASSSGTGFSQYEQYF
>TRBV7-9|many|14
CASSFGPGGTGYTF
>TRBV9|many|15
CASSRRGTLADGYTF
>TRBV9|.|14
CASSVTATTDTQYF
>TRBV6-6|medium-sized|10
CASSDREAFF
>TRBV10-3|few|14
CAIRAAVNTGELFF
>TRBV12-3/TRBV12-4|many|12
CASRLGLEKLFF
>TRBV7-2|.|16
CASSHTSGGGYNEQFF
>TRBV7-9|many|16
CASSQDRGRHNEKLFF
>TRBV7-8|hyperexpanded|15
CASSLAGSLNTEAFF
>TRBV7-2|many|16
CASSARGGANTGELFF
>TRBV7-8|many|14
CASSLDYYNSPLHF
>TRBV28|.|11
CASSVRETQYF
>TRBV20-1|.|16
CSARPSGGILFNEQFF
>TRBV20-1|medium-sized|12
CSARDRGSGYTF
>TRBV28|many|14
CASSLPQRGETQYF
>TRBV7-9|many|15
CASSPTSVLNEKLFF
>TRBV19|.|16
CASSISPGQGADTQYF
>TRBV4-2|large|19
CASSQESGGGLSGANVLTF
>TRBV28|few|15
CASKEAGGNTGELFF
>TRBV30|.|13
CASTGVGGEKLFF
>TRBV19|many|15
CASSTGKRGNQPQHF
>TRBV3-1|.|15
CASSRRGALPYEQYF
>TRBV7-9|.|16
CASSLYPGQALNEQYF
>TRBV5-1|many|14
CASSELARGNTIYF
>TRBV4-3|many|17
CASSQDRAGSYTDTQYF
>TRBV18|many|13
CASSPGQDQPQHF
>TRBV20-1|.|12
CSATGQGYEQYF
>TRBV7-2|many|14
CASSLAGRRGKLFF
>TRBV20-1|few|12
CSARGVNYEQYF
>TRBV27|many|13
CASSLNGRTEAFF
>TRBV10-3|many|13
CAISGQGAGELFF
>TRBV29-1|many|15
CSVDRQGAYQETQYF
>TRBV30|.|15
CAWSVLWGRNQPQHF
>TRBV12-3/TRBV12-4|.|13
CASSSRGGNEQFF
>TRBV24-1|many|15
CATSKPGQNTGELFF